What follows are 3 T cell receptor beta chains derived from one specimen sequenced in a study of cytomegalovirus exposure and HLA in healthy donors. PCR amplification relied on 60 Vbeta primers (plus 13 Jbeta primers). The repertoire was sequenced with immunoSEQ multiplex PCR; TCRdb's copy has only in-frame clones and lacks some. This sample has 150,000 to 200,000 clones; 80% to 85% occur once, and the top ten carry 2.1%. Sequencing was performed on PBMCs. These receptors were taken from a woman aged 18-35 years in good health and CMV-seropositive.

The CDR3 DNA follows: TGCAGCGTACAGGAAGGTGGTATTAATGAGCAGTTCTTC. Its protein product is CSVQEGGINEQFF. The V and J genes are TRBV29-1 and TRBJ2-1; possibly TRBD1 for D (5 bases). Trimming left V 6 bases short and J 7 bases short, with 16 bases between. Germline V gene sequence: CDR1 SQVTM, CDR2 ANQGSEA. The CDR3 totals 13 residues.

CDR3 protein: CASSFSVDSYEQYV. CDR3 sequence (DNA): TGTGCCAGCAGCTTTAGTGTAGACTCCTACGAGCAGTACGTC. The chain has TRBV5-6 and TRBJ2-7; no firm D call. Deletions cut 2 bases from V and 0 bases from J, with 9 bases between. In germline, CDR1 is SGHDT, CDR2 YYEEEE. This CDR3 contains 14 residues.

The genes are TRBV7-9 and TRBJ1-5, with 7 bases aligning to TRBD1. V trimming: 1 base; J trimming: 7 bases; junction bases outside the gene matches: 10. CDR1 SEHNR and CDR2 FQNEAQ come from the germline V gene (reference sequence). The CDR3 runs to 16 residues. DNA of the CDR3: TGTGCCAGCAGCTTAGTAGTCAGGGGGGATAAGCAGCCCCAGCATTTT. This sequence encodes CASSLVVRGDKQPQHF.